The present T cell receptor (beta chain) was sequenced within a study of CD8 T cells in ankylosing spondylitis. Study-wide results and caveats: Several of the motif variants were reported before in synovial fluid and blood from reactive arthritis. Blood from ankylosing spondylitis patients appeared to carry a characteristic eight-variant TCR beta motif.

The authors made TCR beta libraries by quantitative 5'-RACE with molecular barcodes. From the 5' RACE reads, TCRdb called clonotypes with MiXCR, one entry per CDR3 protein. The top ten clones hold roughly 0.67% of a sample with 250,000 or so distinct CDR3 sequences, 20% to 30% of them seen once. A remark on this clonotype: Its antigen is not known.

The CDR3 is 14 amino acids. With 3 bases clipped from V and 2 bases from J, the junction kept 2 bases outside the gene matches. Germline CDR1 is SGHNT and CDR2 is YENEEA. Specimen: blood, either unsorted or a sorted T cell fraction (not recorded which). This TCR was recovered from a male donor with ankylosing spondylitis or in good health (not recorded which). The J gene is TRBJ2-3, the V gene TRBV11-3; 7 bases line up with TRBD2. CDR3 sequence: CASSFGGDTDTQYF. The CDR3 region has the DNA TGTGCCAGCAGCTTTGGGGGGGACACAGATACGCAGTATTTT. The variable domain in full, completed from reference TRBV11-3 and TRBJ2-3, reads EAGVVQSPRYKIIEKKQPVAFWCNPISGHNTLYWYLQNLGQGPELLIRYENEEAVDDSQLPKDRFSAERLKGVDSTLKIQPAELGDSAVYLCASSFGGDTDTQYFGPGTRLTVL.